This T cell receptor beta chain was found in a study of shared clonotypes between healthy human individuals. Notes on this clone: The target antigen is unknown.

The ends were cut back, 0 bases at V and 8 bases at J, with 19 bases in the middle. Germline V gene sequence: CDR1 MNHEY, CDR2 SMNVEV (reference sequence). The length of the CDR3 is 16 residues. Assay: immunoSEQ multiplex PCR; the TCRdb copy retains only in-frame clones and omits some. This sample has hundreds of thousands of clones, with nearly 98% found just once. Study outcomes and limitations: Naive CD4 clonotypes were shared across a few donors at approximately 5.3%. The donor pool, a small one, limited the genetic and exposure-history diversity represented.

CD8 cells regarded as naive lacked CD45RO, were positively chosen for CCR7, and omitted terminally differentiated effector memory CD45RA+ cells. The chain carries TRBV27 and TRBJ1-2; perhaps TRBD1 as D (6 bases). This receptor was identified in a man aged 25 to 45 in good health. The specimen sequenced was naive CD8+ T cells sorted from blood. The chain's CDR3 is CASSLSASGTPRGYTF. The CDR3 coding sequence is TGTGCCAGCAGTTTATCCGCGTCCGGGACACCGAGAGGCTACACCTTC.